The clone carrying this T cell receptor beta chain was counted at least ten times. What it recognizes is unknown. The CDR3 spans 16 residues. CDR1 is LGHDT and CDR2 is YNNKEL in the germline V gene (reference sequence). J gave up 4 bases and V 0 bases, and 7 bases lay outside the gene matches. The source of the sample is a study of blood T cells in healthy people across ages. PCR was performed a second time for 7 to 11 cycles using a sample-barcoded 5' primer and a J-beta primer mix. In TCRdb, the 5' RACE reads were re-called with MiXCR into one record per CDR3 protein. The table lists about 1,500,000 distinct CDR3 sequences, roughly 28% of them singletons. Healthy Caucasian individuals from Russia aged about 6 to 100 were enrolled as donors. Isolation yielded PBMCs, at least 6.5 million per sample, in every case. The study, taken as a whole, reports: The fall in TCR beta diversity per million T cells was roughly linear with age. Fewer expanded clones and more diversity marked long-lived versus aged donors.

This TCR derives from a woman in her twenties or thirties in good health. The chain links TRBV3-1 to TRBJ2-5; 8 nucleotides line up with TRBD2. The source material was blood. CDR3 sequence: CASSQDRSGGLETQYF. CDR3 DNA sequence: TGTGCCAGCAGCCAAGATCGGAGCGGGGGTTTAGAGACCCAGTACTTC.